This T cell receptor (beta chain) was captured by sequencing in a study of T cells in localized non-small cell lung cancer. From germline, CDR1 is LNHDA and CDR2 SQIVND (reference sequence). The CDR3 covers 13 residues. The V and J ends lost 4 bases and 0 bases respectively, with 6 bases between them. Produced via immunoSEQ multiplex PCR; TCRdb's table is partial and in-frame only. The repertoire has some 50,000 clones, around 81% of them found once; the top ten carry 17%. This receptor was obtained from a man aged 40 to 70 with stage III lung adenocarcinoma. The chain combines TRBV19 with TRBJ1-1, with D uncertain. The sequenced sample was peripheral blood mononuclear cells, obtained before any cancer treatment. CDR3 sequence: CASSKVMNTEAFF. The CDR3 DNA is TGTGCCAGTAGTAAGGTGATGAACACTGAAGCTTTCTTT. Full variable domain (outside the CDR3, taken from reference TRBV19 and TRBJ1-1): DGGITQSPKYLFRKEGQNVTLSCEQNLNHDAMYWYRQDPGQGLRLIYYSQIVNDFQKGDIAEGYSVSREKKESFPLTVTSAQKNPTAFYLCASSKVMNTEAFFGQGTRLTVV.